A single sample is the source of the 22 T cell receptor beta chains below, sequenced in a study of technical replicates of blood from several donors. The repertoire was sequenced with immunoSEQ multiplex PCR; TCRdb's copy has only in-frame clones and lacks some. The table lists approximately 51,000 clones, around 93% of them singletons, with about 4% in the top ten. The specimen was PBMCs. Receptor source: a human donor in good health. Some clones in this sample may be carry-over from other donors' samples.

The chain carries TRBV6-1 and TRBJ2-7, with 10 bases identical to TRBD1. V shed 8 bases, J shed 7 bases, and the junction held 14 bases outside the gene matches. Germline-derived CDR1 and CDR2 are MNHNS and SASEGT. This CDR3 spans 15 amino acids. The chain's CDR3 is CASRDRGAWRVEQYF. CDR3 nucleotide sequence: TGTGCCAGCCGGGACAGGGGCGCCTGGCGCGTGGAGCAGTACTTC.

The chain carries TRBV27 and TRBJ1-5; no reliable D call. The germline V and J ends were trimmed by 3 bases and 2 bases, with 8 bases remaining between them. The CDR3 runs 14 residues. Germline V gene lookup returns CDR1 MNHEY and CDR2 SMNVEV (reference sequence). Here the CDR3 reads CASSLGWGNQPQHF. DNA for the CDR3: TGTGCCAGCAGTTTGGGCTGGGGCAATCAGCCCCAGCATTTT.

The chain couples TRBV5-1 to TRBJ1-2; D is possibly TRBD1 (6 bases). With 2 bases removed from V and 6 bases from J, the gap between germline ends came to 17 bases. From germline, CDR1 is SGHRS and CDR2 YFSETQ. The CDR3 runs 15 residues. This CDR3 reads CASSFEGGGNNGYTF. Written as DNA, the CDR3 is TGCGCCAGCAGCTTTGAGGGAGGGGGTAATAATGGCTACACCTTC.

This chain connects TRBV6-6 to TRBJ1-2; 11 bases line up with TRBD1. Germline V gene data show CDR1 as MNHNY and CDR2 as SVGAGI (reference sequence). V dropped 5 bases and J dropped 3; count of bases not matched to a gene: 2. The CDR3 totals 14 residues. CDR3 DNA: TGTGCCAGCAGTCCGGGACAGGGGGACTATGGCTACACCTTC. Encoded protein: CASSPGQGDYGYTF.

The chain joins TRBV28 to TRBJ2-2; TRBD1 matches 9 bases. This CDR3 contains 15 residues. Germline CDR1 reads MDHEN; CDR2 reads SYDVKM. J was trimmed by 3 bases and V by 4 bases; bases with no gene match: 3. CDR3: CASSSGQGYTGELFF. The CDR3 DNA reads TGTGCCAGCAGTTCGGGACAGGGATACACCGGGGAGCTGTTTTTT.

The rearrangement links TRBV19 to TRBJ2-7, with 9 bases fitting TRBD2. This CDR3 has 17 residues. The germline V gene has CDR1 LNHDA and CDR2 SQIVND (reference sequence). V shed 0 bases and J 3 bases; nucleotides not matched to a gene: 9. The CDR3 loop reads CASSIDGTSRGVYEQYF. As DNA, the CDR3 is TGTGCCAGTAGTATAGATGGGACTAGCAGAGGGGTCTACGAGCAGTACTTC.

This chain connects TRBV29-1 to TRBJ1-1, with a tentative D call TRBD1 (6 bases). Germline V gene sequence: CDR1 SQVTM, CDR2 ANQGSEA. This CDR3 is 12 amino acids long. The V gene lost 6 bases and the J gene lost 5 bases, with 13 bases spanning the gap. CDR3 in amino acids: CSVLRGKTEAFF. The DNA for the CDR3 is TGCAGCGTCCTCAGGGGAAAGACTGAAGCTTTCTTT.

This sequence joins TRBV30 and TRBJ1-5; the D is unclear. Germline CDR1 and CDR2: GTSNPN and SVGIG (reference sequence). V lost 1 base and J 4 bases, leaving 5 bases between the germline ends. This CDR3 contains 12 residues. CDR3 region: CAWSDGNQPQHF. In nucleotides, the CDR3 is TGTGCCTGGAGTGACGGGAATCAGCCCCAGCATTTT.

J is TRBJ1-6 and V is TRBV6-1; no clear D gene. The CDR3 loop spans 14 amino acids. Germline CDR1 reads MNHNS; CDR2 reads SASEGT. The V gene lost 8 bases and the J gene lost 0 bases, with 8 bases spanning the gap. The CDR3 DNA reads as TGTGCCAGCCTGGGGAGCTCCTATAATTCACCCCTCCACTTT. This translates into CASLGSSYNSPLHF.

The CDR3 is CASSANPQGGNEKLFF. As DNA, the CDR3 is TGCGCCAGCAGCGCAAACCCTCAGGGGGGAAATGAAAAACTGTTTTTT. This rearrangement joins TRBV4-3 to TRBJ1-4; TRBD1 matches 7 bases. Germline V lookup: CDR1 LGHNA, CDR2 YSLEER. The CDR3 runs 16 residues. Germline trimming cut 5 bases from V and 5 bases from J; bases unmatched to any gene: 11.

This chain uses TRBV9 with TRBJ1-2; weak D call: TRBD1 (5 bases). There are 17 residues in the CDR3. Germline V gene sequence: CDR1 SGDLS, CDR2 YYNGEE. Trimming cost V 0 bases and J 2 bases, with 17 bases left between them. The CDR3 DNA reads TGTGCCAGCAGCGTAGGTCCAGGGATGTCAACGAACTATGGCTACACCTTC. This translates into CASSVGPGMSTNYGYTF. The variable domain in full, completed from reference TRBV9 and TRBJ1-2, reads DSGVTQTPKHLITATGQRVTLRCSPRSGDLSVYWYQQSLDQGLQFLIQYYNGEERAKGNILERFSAQQFPDLHSELNLSSLELGDSALYFCASSVGPGMSTNYGYTFGSGTRLTVV.

The V gene is TRBV29-1, the J gene TRBJ2-1, with D possibly matching TRBD1 (6 bases). The CDR3 spans 13 residues. V was cut by 6 bases and J by 4 bases, with 13 bases left in between. Germline V gives CDR1 SQVTM, CDR2 ANQGSEA. In DNA, the CDR3 is TGCAGCGTCAGGGACACTTTTTACAATGAGCAGTTCTTC. It is translated as CSVRDTFYNEQFF.

The chain employs TRBV5-1 and TRBJ1-2; perhaps TRBD1 as D (5 bases). Germline CDR1 SGHRS, CDR2 YFSETQ. The CDR3 runs 14 residues. V lost 0 bases, J lost 7 bases, and 13 bases lay in between. The CDR3 DNA reads as TGCGCCAGCAGCTTGGACTTGGGCAGGGCTGGCTACACCTTC. This gives the protein CASSLDLGRAGYTF.

The chain has TRBV27 and TRBJ2-1, with no clear D. Germline values: CDR1 MNHEY, CDR2 SMNVEV (reference sequence). This CDR3 region has 15 residues. V lost 7 bases to trimming and J lost 4 bases, with 17 bases between them. The CDR3 DNA sequence: TGTGCCAGCACCCCGCGGTCTGGCGGTTACAATGAGCAGTTCTTC. This encodes CASTPRSGGYNEQFF.

The gene calls are TRBV11-3 and TRBJ1-1, with a possible D match to TRBD1 (5 bases). Germline V gene sequence: CDR1 SGHNT, CDR2 YENEEA. The V gene lost 1 base and the J gene lost 5 bases, with 8 bases spanning the gap. This CDR3 contains 13 residues. DNA of the CDR3: TGTGCCAGCAGCTTAGGGGGGGAGACTGAAGCTTTCTTT. Translation: CASSLGGETEAFF.

The chain links TRBV7-2 to TRBJ2-3; maybe TRBD2 (7 bases). Germline loops: CDR1 SGHTA, CDR2 FQGNSA. This CDR3 spans 15 amino acids. V lost 5 bases and J lost 3, with 15 bases in between. CDR3 amino acids: CASSRGGERTDTQYF. CDR3 nucleotide sequence: TGTGCCAGCAGCAGAGGGGGGGAGCGGACAGATACGCAGTATTTT.

The chain combines TRBV7-2 with TRBJ1-2; no firm D call. Trimming removed 1 base at V and 4 bases at J, with 7 bases between. Germline V gene lookup returns CDR1 SGHTA and CDR2 FQGNSA. This CDR3 has 13 amino acids. CDR3 nucleotides: TGTGCCAGCAGCTTAGTGGGCACCTATGGCTACACCTTC. Its translation is CASSLVGTYGYTF.

V gene TRBV6-4 combines with J gene TRBJ2-5; 9 bases are shared with TRBD2. J gave up 5 bases and V 6 bases, and 22 bases lay outside the gene matches. This CDR3 has 19 amino acids. Germline CDR1 MRHNA, CDR2 SNTAGT. The DNA for the CDR3 is TGTGCCAGCAGACCCCACCTTCTGGGAAGGCGGGGGGGTCCGGAGACCCAGTACTTC. Protein: CASRPHLLGRRGGPETQYF.

The gene calls are TRBV6-4 and TRBJ2-1, with 9 bases lining up with TRBD2. CDR1 is MRHNA, CDR2 SNTAGT, per germline. This CDR3 has 16 residues. The junction had 5 bases not matched to a gene; V was cut back by 0 bases and J by 5 bases. CDR3 protein: CASSDSASGDHNEQFF. CDR3 in DNA: TGTGCCAGCAGTGACTCGGCTAGCGGGGACCACAATGAGCAGTTCTTC.

The J gene is TRBJ2-1, the V gene TRBV7-3, with D possibly matching TRBD1 (6 bases). The length of the CDR3 is 17 residues. Germline CDR1 is SGHTA and CDR2 is FQGTGA. V gave up 3 bases and J gave up 6 bases, with 21 bases separating them. CDR3: CASSFAGEGGPFNEQFF. CDR3 sequence (DNA): TGTGCCAGCAGCTTTGCTGGTGAAGGGGGTCCATTCAATGAGCAGTTCTTC.

The chain joins TRBV6-5 to TRBJ2-7, with 7 bases matching TRBD1. Germline trimming cut 2 bases from V and 0 bases from J; bases unmatched to any gene: 4. Germline lookup yields CDR1 MNHEY and CDR2 SVGAGI. The CDR3 totals 15 residues. CDR3 sequence (DNA): TGTGCCAGCAGTTACGACAGGGCCGTCTCCTACGAGCAGTACTTC. The encoded protein is CASSYDRAVSYEQYF.

V gene TRBV4-1 combines with J gene TRBJ1-4; D is possibly TRBD1 (5 bases). The ends were cut back, 4 bases at V and 6 bases at J, with 18 bases in the middle. Germline-derived CDR1 and CDR2 are MGHRA and YSYEKL. The CDR3 totals 16 residues. In nucleotides, the CDR3 is TGCGCCAGCAGCCCCCGCTCATCGCGGGGCGATGAAAAACTGTTTTTT. Protein sequence: CASSPRSSRGDEKLFF.